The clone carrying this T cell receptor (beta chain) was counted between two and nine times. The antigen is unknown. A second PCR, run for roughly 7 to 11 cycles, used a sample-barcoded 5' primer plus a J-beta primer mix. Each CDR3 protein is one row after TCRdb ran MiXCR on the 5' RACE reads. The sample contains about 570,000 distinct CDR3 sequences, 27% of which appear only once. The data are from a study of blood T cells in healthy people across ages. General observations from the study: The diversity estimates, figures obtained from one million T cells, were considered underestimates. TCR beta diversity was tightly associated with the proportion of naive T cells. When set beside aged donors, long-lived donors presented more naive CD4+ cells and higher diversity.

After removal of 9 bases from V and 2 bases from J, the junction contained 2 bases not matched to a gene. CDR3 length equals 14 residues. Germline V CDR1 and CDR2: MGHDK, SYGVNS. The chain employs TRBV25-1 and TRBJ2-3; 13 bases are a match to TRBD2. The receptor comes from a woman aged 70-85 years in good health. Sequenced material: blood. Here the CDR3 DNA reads TGTGCCAGTGGACTAGCGGGGGTCACAGATACGCAGTATTTT. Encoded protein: CASGLAGVTDTQYF. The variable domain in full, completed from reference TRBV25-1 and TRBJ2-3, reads EADIYQTPRYLVIGTGKKITLECSQTMGHDKMYWYQQDPGMELHLIHYSYGVNSTEKGDLSSESTVSRIRTEHFPLTLESARPSHTSQYLCASGLAGVTDTQYFGPGTRLTVL.